Following are 26 T cell receptor beta chains from one sample sequenced in a study of shared clonotypes between healthy human individuals. The protocol was immunoSEQ multiplex PCR, while the TCRdb copy is restricted to in-frame clones and leaves out a portion. The table lists more than 2 million clones, almost 96% of them singletons. What was sequenced was naive CD4+ T cells sorted from blood. Subset of the sample: CD45RA+ positively selected. Receptors were obtained from a man aged 18 to 30 in good health.

The chain employs TRBV5-4 and TRBJ2-7; 8 bases align to TRBD1. This CDR3 is built from 15 residues. The V and J ends lost 3 bases and 2 bases, in that order; junction bases with no gene match: 7. Germline lookup yields CDR1 SGHNT and CDR2 YYREEE (reference sequence). CDR3 sequence (DNA): TGTGCCAGCAGCTCAAACCGGGACAGGACCTACGAGCAGTACTTC. Protein product: CASSSNRDRTYEQYF.

This rearrangement joins TRBV4-1 to TRBJ2-7, with 8 bases aligning to TRBD2. CDR1 and CDR2 from the germline V gene are MGHRA and YSYEKL. V lost 3 bases, J lost 5 bases, and 9 bases stayed unmatched. This CDR3 region has 15 residues. The DNA of the CDR3 is TGCGCCAGCAGCCAGTCCGGGACTAGATTCCACGAGCAGTACTTC. It yields the protein CASSQSGTRFHEQYF.

About this clone: The sample contains more than one DNA sequence encoding this CDR3. The V gene is TRBV6-5, the J gene TRBJ2-7; unclear D gene. Germline loops: CDR1 MNHEY, CDR2 SVGAGI. The CDR3 has 12 residues. The ends were cut back, 5 bases at V and 3 bases at J, with 8 bases in the middle. CDR3 nucleotide sequence: TGTGCCAGCAGTAAGGACCGCTACGAGCAGTACTTC. Its protein is CASSKDRYEQYF.

In this sample, this clone turned up once. Within the sample, other DNA sequences also encode this same CDR3. The chain combines TRBV5-1 with TRBJ1-4; the D is unclear. The CDR3 is 14 amino acids. In germline, CDR1 is SGHRS, CDR2 YFSETQ. The germline V and J ends were trimmed by 4 bases and 5 bases, with 12 bases remaining between them. In DNA, the CDR3 is TGCGCCAGCAGCCTCGAATATCCGAATGAAAAACTGTTTTTT. This gives the protein CASSLEYPNEKLFF.

The V and J genes are TRBV28 and TRBJ1-5; 7 bases align to TRBD1. CDR1 and CDR2 (germline): MDHEN, SYDVKM. The CDR3 extends over 15 amino acids. V lost 4 bases, J lost 3 bases, and 6 bases stayed unmatched. The CDR3 DNA reads TGTGCCAGCAGTTCGGGACAGATAATCAATCAGCCCCAGCATTTT. Its protein product is CASSSGQIINQPQHF.

This rearrangement joins TRBV5-4 to TRBJ2-5; 11 bases align to TRBD2. V trimming: 3 bases; J trimming: 5 bases; junction bases outside the gene matches: 9. CDR1 and CDR2 from the germline V gene are SGHNT and YYREEE (reference sequence). The CDR3 extends over 16 amino acids. In DNA, the CDR3 is TGTGCCAGCAGCTCCATAGCGGGGGGGCCGACGGAGACCCAGTACTTC. This encodes CASSSIAGGPTETQYF.

This clone was seen a handful of times. V usage is TRBV11-1 and J usage is TRBJ2-7, with D unclear. This CDR3 comprises 12 residues. V lost 1 base, J lost 3 bases, and 4 bases lay in between. Per the germline V gene, CDR1 is SGHAT and CDR2 is FQDESV (reference sequence). CDR3 region: CASSLGNYEQYF. The DNA of the CDR3 is TGTGCCAGCAGCTTAGGCAACTACGAGCAGTACTTC. Full variable domain (outside the CDR3, taken from reference TRBV11-1 and TRBJ2-7): EAEVAQSPRYKITEKSQAVAFWCDPISGHATLYWYRQILGQGPELLVQFQDESVVDDSQLPKDRFSAERLKGVDSTLKIQPAELGDSAMYLCASSLGNYEQYFGPGTRLTVT.

To note about this clone: The same CDR3 arises from other DNA sequences in this sample as well. The chain uses TRBV18 and TRBJ1-6; 9 bases are a match to TRBD1. Germline lookup yields CDR1 KGHSH and CDR2 LQKENI. This CDR3 has 15 residues. The J segment lost 7 bases and the V segment lost 3 bases, leaving 4 bases of the junction unmatched. The CDR3 reads CASSPRQGDNSPLHF. The CDR3 DNA follows: TGTGCCAGCTCACCTCGACAGGGGGACAATTCACCCCTCCACTTT.

The chain links TRBV25-1 to TRBJ2-1; no reliable D call. This CDR3 has 13 residues. Looked up from germline, CDR1 is MGHDK and CDR2 is SYGVNS. The V and J ends lost 2 bases and 7 bases respectively, with 9 bases between them. The DNA of the CDR3 is TGTGCCAGCAGTGAACAACCTCGTAATGAGCAGTTCTTC. Translated: CASSEQPRNEQFF.

The V call is TRBV6-5, the J call TRBJ1-6, with D tentatively TRBD1 (6 bases). In germline, CDR1 is MNHEY, CDR2 SVGAGI. The CDR3 length is 12 residues. V gave up 7 bases and J gave up 5 bases, with 6 bases separating them. The chain's CDR3 is CASTGDNSPLHF. In DNA, the CDR3 is TGTGCCAGCACAGGGGATAATTCACCCCTCCACTTT.

This chain uses TRBV10-1 with TRBJ1-3; unclear D gene. CDR1 is WNHNN and CDR2 is SYGVQD in the germline V gene (reference sequence). Trimming took off 0 bases at V and 1 base at J, with 7 bases between the two ends. CDR3 length equals 15 residues. The CDR3 DNA reads TGCGCCAGCAGTGAGTCGGGGAAATCTGGAAACACCATATATTTT. This codes for CASSESGKSGNTIYF.

The rearrangement links TRBV7-2 to TRBJ1-1; TRBD1 agrees at 7 bases. J was trimmed by 6 bases and V by 0 bases; bases with no gene match: 4. Germline-derived CDR1 and CDR2 are SGHTA and FQGNSA. The CDR3 contains 14 residues. The CDR3: CASSLAKQGAEAFF. CDR3 nucleotide sequence: TGTGCCAGCAGCTTAGCGAAGCAGGGGGCTGAAGCTTTCTTT.

The chain joins TRBV5-4 to TRBJ2-2; 7 bases agree with TRBD1. V trimming: 4 bases; J trimming: 4 bases; junction bases outside the gene matches: 7. Germline-derived CDR1 and CDR2 are SGHNT and YYREEE (reference sequence). The CDR3 covers 15 residues. Written as DNA, the CDR3 is TGTGCCAGCAGCGTGGGACAGCAGTCCACCGGGGAGCTGTTTTTT. Translation gives CASSVGQQSTGELFF.

This sequence joins TRBV5-3 and TRBJ1-6; D remains unclear. TRBV5-3 is designated an ORF whose function remains uncertain. Trimming shortened V by 0 bases and J by 0 bases, and 13 bases separated the two germline ends. CDR3 length: 18 residues. CDR3 DNA sequence: TGTGCCAGAAGCTTGGGTTCCGGGCCGAGCTCCTATAATTCACCCCTCCACTTT. The encoded protein is CARSLGSGPSSYNSPLHF.

The chain carries TRBV7-8 and TRBJ1-1, with no clear D. The CDR3 extends over 15 amino acids. V lost 2 bases to trimming and J lost 0 bases, with 10 bases between them. Germline assignment: CDR1 SGHVS and CDR2 FQNEAQ. The CDR3 DNA reads as TGTGCCAGCAGCTTATGGTGGGAGGTGAACACTGAAGCTTTCTTT. This sequence encodes CASSLWWEVNTEAFF.

The V and J genes are TRBV4-3 and TRBJ1-6; maybe TRBD1 (6 bases). Trimming shortened V by 6 bases and J by 10 bases, and 10 bases separated the two germline ends. The CDR3 runs 12 residues. Germline loops: CDR1 LGHNA, CDR2 YSLEER. The CDR3 bases are TGCGCCAGCAGAATAACAGGGTCACCCCTCCACTTT. This codes for CASRITGSPLHF.

As to this clone: Other nucleotide sequences from this sample produce the same CDR3. This chain connects TRBV18 to TRBJ2-2; tentative D call: TRBD1 (6 bases). This CDR3 is built from 15 residues. The V gene's germline CDR1 is KGHSH and CDR2 LQKENI. Trimming stripped 6 bases from V and 0 bases from J, with 11 bases between. The CDR3 DNA reads as TGTGCCAGCTCCCTGGACAGACCGAACACCGGGGAGCTGTTTTTT. This encodes CASSLDRPNTGELFF.

This clone came up once. This chain links TRBV30 with TRBJ1-1; no clear D. The CDR3 runs 13 residues. Germline V CDR1 and CDR2: GTSNPN, SVGIG (reference sequence). The V end was cut by 3 bases, the J end by 1 base, with 9 bases between. The CDR3 nucleotides are TGTGCCTGGAGCCCCAGAACGAACACTGAAGCTTTCTTT. The encoded protein is CAWSPRTNTEAFF.

Turning to this clone: The sample holds other DNA sequences that translate to the same CDR3. This sequence joins TRBV6-5 and TRBJ2-5, with no clear D. V lost 6 bases and J 5 bases, leaving 7 bases between the germline ends. This CDR3 contains 11 residues. From germline, CDR1 is MNHEY and CDR2 SVGAGI. CDR3 DNA sequence: TGTGCCAGCAGCCTCCGGGAGACCCAGTACTTC. This encodes CASSLRETQYF.

This clone is a singleton in its sample. V gene TRBV2 combines with J gene TRBJ2-7; no clear D gene. The CDR3 has 11 amino acids. The germline gives CDR1 SNHLY, CDR2 FYNNEI. Trimming removed 5 bases at V and 3 bases at J, with 5 bases between. The CDR3 loop reads CASSPHYEQYF. The CDR3 DNA is TGTGCCAGCAGTCCACACTACGAGCAGTACTTC.

J is TRBJ1-5 and V is TRBV7-9; tentative D call: TRBD1 (5 bases). V lost 5 bases to trimming and J lost 6 bases, with 14 bases between them. The V gene's germline CDR1 is SEHNR and CDR2 FQNEAQ (reference sequence). This CDR3 comprises 14 residues. CDR3 nucleotides: TGTGCCAGCAGCCCGCAGGGTTTAGGTCAGCCCCAGCATTTT. Residues: CASSPQGLGQPQHF.

The chain carries TRBV11-2 and TRBJ2-3; 9 nucleotides match TRBD2. The J segment lost 6 bases and the V segment lost 0 bases, leaving 7 bases of the junction unmatched. Germline loops: CDR1 SGHAT, CDR2 FQNNGV. This CDR3 has 16 amino acids. CDR3 sequence (DNA): TGTGCCAGCAGCTTAGACGGGATAGCGGGAGAGGATACGCAGTATTTT. It codes for CASSLDGIAGEDTQYF.

This clone showed up just once. This chain uses TRBV4-2 with TRBJ1-6; no definite D call. The germline V gene encodes CDR1 LGHNA and CDR2 YNFKEQ. V was shortened by 1 base and J by 8 bases, with 12 bases between the two germline ends. The length of the CDR3 is 15 residues. The DNA for the CDR3 is TGTGCCAGCAGCCAAGCTCAGGACGTTTATTCACCCCTCCACTTT. Its translation: CASSQAQDVYSPLHF.

The chain employs TRBV7-2 and TRBJ1-1; TRBD1 is a possible D gene (6 bases). Germline loops: CDR1 SGHTA, CDR2 FQGNSA. Trimming shortened V by 4 bases and J by 1 base, and 13 bases separated the two germline ends. This CDR3 comprises 15 residues. CDR3: CASSSSRGPNTEAFF. The CDR3 DNA reads as TGTGCCAGCAGCTCAAGCAGGGGCCCGAACACTGAAGCTTTCTTT.

This chain uses TRBV19 with TRBJ2-7, with a tentative D call TRBD2 (6 bases). CDR3 length: 16 amino acids. The V end was cut by 2 bases, the J end by 0 bases, with 14 bases between. Germline V CDR1 and CDR2: LNHDA, SQIVND (reference sequence). The CDR3 sequence: CASSISLAGSSYEQYF. In DNA form, the CDR3 reads TGTGCCAGTAGTATATCCTTGGCGGGGAGCTCCTACGAGCAGTACTTC.

V is TRBV5-6 and J is TRBJ2-1, with 7 bases aligning to TRBD1. The CDR3 spans 14 residues. The germline gives CDR1 SGHDT, CDR2 YYEEEE. The trim removed 0 bases at V and 6 bases at J, leaving 3 bases unmatched. The CDR3 DNA follows: TGTGCCAGCAGCTTGGAAGACAGGGTCAATGAGCAGTTCTTC. It yields the protein CASSLEDRVNEQFF.